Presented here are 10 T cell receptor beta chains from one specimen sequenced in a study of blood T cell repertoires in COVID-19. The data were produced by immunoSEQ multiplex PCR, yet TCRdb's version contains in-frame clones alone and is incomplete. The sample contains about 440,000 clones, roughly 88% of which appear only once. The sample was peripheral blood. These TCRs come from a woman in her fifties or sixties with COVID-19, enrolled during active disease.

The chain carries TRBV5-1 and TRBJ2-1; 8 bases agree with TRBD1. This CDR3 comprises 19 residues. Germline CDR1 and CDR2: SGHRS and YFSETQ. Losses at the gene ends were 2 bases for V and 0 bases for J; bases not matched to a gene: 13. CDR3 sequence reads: CASSLQGGRPVSSYNEQFF. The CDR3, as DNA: TGCGCCAGCAGCTTACAGGGGGGTAGACCTGTTAGCTCCTACAATGAGCAGTTCTTC.

In DNA, the CDR3 is TGTGCCAGCAGTTCCGCAGACGAGCGGGAGACCCAGTACTTC. Translation gives CASSSADERETQYF. This chain joins TRBV28 and TRBJ2-5; D possibly corresponds to TRBD2 (5 bases). This CDR3 is 14 amino acids long. CDR1 MDHEN and CDR2 SYDVKM come from the germline V gene. V was trimmed by 4 bases and J by 5 bases, leaving 14 bases between them.

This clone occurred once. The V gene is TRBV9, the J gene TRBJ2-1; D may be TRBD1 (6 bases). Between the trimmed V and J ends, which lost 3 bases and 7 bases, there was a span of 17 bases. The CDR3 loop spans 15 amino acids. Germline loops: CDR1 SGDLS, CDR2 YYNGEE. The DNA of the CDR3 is TGTGCCAGCAGCGCCCTACAGGGTAGCGAAAATGAGCAGTTCTTC. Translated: CASSALQGSENEQFF.

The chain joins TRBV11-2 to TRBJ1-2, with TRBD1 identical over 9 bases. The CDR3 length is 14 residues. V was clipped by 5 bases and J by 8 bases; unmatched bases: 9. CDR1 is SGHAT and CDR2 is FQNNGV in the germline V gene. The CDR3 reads CASSIGTGTRGYTF. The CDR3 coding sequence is TGTGCCAGCAGCATCGGGACAGGGACTCGCGGCTACACCTTC. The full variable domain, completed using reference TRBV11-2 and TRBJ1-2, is EAGVAQSPRYKIIEKRQSVAFWCNPISGHATLYWYQQILGQGPKLLIQFQNNGVVDDSQLPKDRFSAERLKGVDSTLKIQPAKLEDSAVYLCASSIGTGTRGYTFGSGTRLTVV.

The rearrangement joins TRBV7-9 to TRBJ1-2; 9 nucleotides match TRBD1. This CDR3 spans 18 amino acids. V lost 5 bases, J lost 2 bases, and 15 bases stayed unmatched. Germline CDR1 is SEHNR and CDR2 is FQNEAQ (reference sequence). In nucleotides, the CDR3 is TGTGCCAGCAGCGAAAGAGTGGAACAGGGGGCCCGAAACTATGGCTACACCTTC. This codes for CASSERVEQGARNYGYTF.

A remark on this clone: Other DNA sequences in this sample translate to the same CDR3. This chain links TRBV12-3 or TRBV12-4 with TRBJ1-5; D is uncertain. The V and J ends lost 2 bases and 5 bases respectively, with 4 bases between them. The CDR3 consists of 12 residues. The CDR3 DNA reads TGTGCCAGCAGTTTAAGAGATCAGCCCCAGCATTTT. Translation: CASSLRDQPQHF.

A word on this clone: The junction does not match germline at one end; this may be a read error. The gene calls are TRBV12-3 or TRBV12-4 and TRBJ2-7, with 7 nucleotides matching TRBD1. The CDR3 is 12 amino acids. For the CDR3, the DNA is TGTGCCAGCAGTCGCACAGAACAGGGGCAATTTTTC. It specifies CASSRTEQGQFF.

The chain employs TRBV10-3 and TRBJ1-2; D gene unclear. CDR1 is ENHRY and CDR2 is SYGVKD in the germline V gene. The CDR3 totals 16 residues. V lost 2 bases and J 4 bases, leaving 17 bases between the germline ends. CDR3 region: CAISETGDPASYGYTF. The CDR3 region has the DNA TGTGCCATCAGTGAGACGGGAGACCCCGCTAGCTATGGCTACACCTTC.

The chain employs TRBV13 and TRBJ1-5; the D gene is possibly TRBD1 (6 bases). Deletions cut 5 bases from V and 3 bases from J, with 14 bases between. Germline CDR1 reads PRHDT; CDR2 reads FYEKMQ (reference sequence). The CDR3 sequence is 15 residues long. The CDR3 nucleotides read TGTGCCAGCAGCCCGGGGGGGGGCAACAATCAGCCCCAGCATTTT. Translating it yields CASSPGGGNNQPQHF.

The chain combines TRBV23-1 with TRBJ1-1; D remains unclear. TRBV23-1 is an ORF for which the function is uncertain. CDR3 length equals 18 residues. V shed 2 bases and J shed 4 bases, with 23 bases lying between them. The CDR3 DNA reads TGCGCCAGCAGTCAAGAGGAGGACCCCTCAAGGGCGAGCACTGAAGCTTTCTTT. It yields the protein CASSQEEDPSRASTEAFF.